This T cell receptor (beta chain) stems from a study of T-cell reconstitution after alpha-beta-depleted transplantation in children. The sample holds many counts of this clonotype. Its antigen is not identified. Study-level points and caveats: The study reportedly traced alpha-beta T cells about two months after transplant to several hundred expanded graft clones.

The length of the CDR3 is 14 residues. Trimming removed 0 bases from V and 7 bases from J, with 13 bases in between. Germline CDR1 and CDR2: DFQATT and SNEGSKA (reference sequence). A TCRbeta library incorporating unique molecular identifiers was prepared. A single record per CDR3 protein comes from TCRdb applying MiXCR to the PCR reads. The table includes 190,000 or so distinct CDR3 sequences, 6.3% detected once. The material was PBMCs, obtained before TCRalphabeta/CD19-depleted stem cell transplant. The sequence was collected from a girl in the first two years of life with combined immunodeficiency, due to receive a stem cell transplant. The chain links TRBV20-1 to TRBJ2-1; D is ambiguous. DNA of the CDR3: TGCAGTGCTAGAGATCGTCGAGACTTAAATGAGCAGTTCTTC. Its translation is CSARDRRDLNEQFF.